This passage covers 2 T cell receptor beta chains from one sample sequenced in a study of technical replicates of blood from a handful of donors. Sequencing used immunoSEQ multiplex PCR; TCRdb keeps in-frame clones, though not all of them. This table holds about 60,000 clones, roughly 89% found once. Sequencing was carried out using PBMCs. The receptors here all came from a human donor in good health. Some clones in this sample may be carry-over from other donors' samples.

The CDR3 DNA reads as TGTGCCAGCAGCCGGGGGGGAAGCGGGAGTCTTGAGCAGTTCTTC. It codes for CASSRGGSGSLEQFF. The genes are TRBV4-2 and TRBJ2-1, with TRBD2 matching over 8 bases. Germline-derived CDR1 and CDR2 are LGHNA and YNFKEQ. Trimming cost V 4 bases and J 9 bases; bases outside gene matches: 11. This CDR3 comprises 15 residues.

V is TRBV11-2 and J is TRBJ2-3; unclear D gene. This CDR3 comprises 11 residues. Trimming left V 5 bases short and J 7 bases short, with 7 bases between. CDR1 is SGHAT, CDR2 FQNNGV, per germline. Here the CDR3 reads CASSPQNTQYF. CDR3 sequence (DNA): TGTGCCAGCAGCCCCCAAAATACGCAGTATTTT.